Following are 16 T cell receptor beta chains from one sample sequenced in a study of blood T cell repertoires in COVID-19. Method: immunoSEQ multiplex PCR; TCRdb's copy keeps in-frame clones and lacks some. The repertoire holds about 130,000 clones, about 79% seen once, with 3% in the top ten. The sample comprised peripheral blood. Source of these receptors: a woman of 80 years or more with acute or convalescent COVID-19.

The chain recombines TRBV20-1 with TRBJ2-7; unclear D gene. This CDR3 spans 10 amino acids. V was trimmed by 7 bases and J by 1 base, leaving 5 bases between them. Germline V gene sequence: CDR1 DFQATT, CDR2 SNEGSKA (reference sequence). The DNA for the CDR3 is TGCAGTGTTGAGTCCTACGAGCAGTACTTC. It specifies CSVESYEQYF.

V and J are TRBV7-3 and TRBJ2-5; 8 bases line up with TRBD2. In germline, CDR1 is SGHTA, CDR2 FQGTGA. The CDR3 has 15 amino acids. V was clipped by 4 bases and J by 2 bases; unmatched bases: 6. CDR3 coding DNA: TGTGCCAGCAGCTCCAAGCGGGGGCGACAAGAGACCCAGTACTTC. This gives the protein CASSSKRGRQETQYF.

This clone was picked up a small number of times. The chain links TRBV21-1 to TRBJ1-2. TRBV21-1 corresponds to a pseudogene. The CDR3 extends over 15 amino acids. The CDR3 region is CASSPQGTTNYGYTF. CDR3 coding DNA: TGTGCCAGCAGCCCCCAAGGGACTACTAACTATGGCTACACCTTC.

The chain is built from TRBV10-3 and TRBJ2-1, with 9 bases aligning to TRBD2. This CDR3 region has 14 residues. V was pared by 4 bases and J by 8 bases, with 6 bases of the junction left unmatched. In germline, CDR1 is ENHRY, CDR2 SYGVKD. The CDR3 region is CAISGAGGAYEQFF. The CDR3 region has the DNA TGTGCCATCAGTGGCGCGGGGGGGGCCTATGAGCAGTTCTTC.

This rearrangement joins TRBV7-2 to TRBJ1-4; D unresolved. The CDR3 is 14 residues long. Germline assignment: CDR1 SGHTA and CDR2 FQGNSA. V was trimmed by 3 bases and J by 5 bases, leaving 10 bases between them. Here the CDR3 reads CASSLRGKNEKLFF. CDR3 DNA sequence: TGTGCCAGCAGCTTGCGGGGAAAAAATGAAAAACTGTTTTTT.

The V call is TRBV3-1 (or the pseudogene TRBV3-2), the J call TRBJ1-1; D is undetermined. CDR3 length equals 13 residues. Germline CDR1 and CDR2: LGHDT and YNNKEL (reference sequence). Trimming took off 10 bases at V and 0 bases at J, with 12 bases between the two ends. CDR3 in amino acids: CATQRGLNTEAFF. CDR3 bases: TGTGCCACACAACGGGGATTGAACACTGAAGCTTTCTTT.

V and J are TRBV5-6 and TRBJ1-4; 11 nucleotides match TRBD1. Germline CDR1 and CDR2: SGHDT and YYEEEE. The V gene end was trimmed by 3 bases and the J gene end by 8 bases; junction bases not matched to a gene: 15. The CDR3 covers 18 residues. The CDR3: CASSSRGTGGPQREKLFF. In nucleotides, the CDR3 is TGTGCCAGCAGCTCGCGAGGGACAGGGGGACCCCAACGGGAAAAACTGTTTTTT.

The chain combines TRBV3-1 (or the pseudogene TRBV3-2) with TRBJ1-2; D might be TRBD1 (6 bases). V lost 4 bases and J 1 base, leaving 10 bases between the germline ends. Germline V gives CDR1 LGHDT, CDR2 YNNKEL (reference sequence). This CDR3 has 14 residues. CDR3 coding DNA: TGTGCCAGCAGCCCTTTACAGGGTAACTATGGCTACACCTTC. It specifies CASSPLQGNYGYTF.

J is TRBJ1-1 and V is TRBV11-2, with TRBD1 identical over 8 bases. Germline CDR1 is SGHAT and CDR2 is FQNNGV. The junction had 10 bases not matched to a gene; V was cut back by 5 bases and J by 5 bases. CDR3 length: 15 residues. The CDR3 DNA is TGTGCCAGCAGCCCACCCCACAGGGGGGAAACTGAAGCTTTCTTT. This translates into CASSPPHRGETEAFF. Looking up the rest from reference TRBV11-2 and TRBJ1-1 gives the full variable domain: EAGVAQSPRYKIIEKRQSVAFWCNPISGHATLYWYQQILGQGPKLLIQFQNNGVVDDSQLPKDRFSAERLKGVDSTLKIQPAKLEDSAVYLCASSPPHRGETEAFFGQGTRLTVV.

The chain has TRBV10-3 and TRBJ1-1; possibly TRBD1 for D (6 bases). The germline V gene has CDR1 ENHRY and CDR2 SYGVKD. The CDR3 extends over 15 amino acids. V was trimmed by 5 bases and J by 3 bases, leaving 16 bases between them. The CDR3 nucleotides are TGTGCCATCAGTCGAATCAGGGGTCCGGACACTGAAGCTTTCTTT. Protein: CAISRIRGPDTEAFF.

The CDR3 region has the DNA TGTGCCTGGAGTGTGGGACAGGTTAATGAAAAACTGTTTTTT. This sequence encodes CAWSVGQVNEKLFF. The V gene is TRBV30, the J gene TRBJ1-4; TRBD1 agrees at 8 bases. V lost 0 bases to trimming and J lost 4 bases; unmatched junction nucleotides: 1. The germline V gene has CDR1 GTSNPN and CDR2 SVGIG (reference sequence). The CDR3 totals 14 residues.

This clone has a handful of counts. The chain links TRBV24-1 to TRBJ1-2, with a weak D call TRBD1 (6 bases). From germline, CDR1 is KGHDR and CDR2 SFDVKD. V was trimmed by 3 bases and J by 4 bases, leaving 11 bases between them. There are 14 residues in the CDR3. CDR3 residues: CATSDPGTTYGYTF. In nucleotides, the CDR3 is TGTGCCACCAGTGATCCAGGGACAACCTATGGCTACACCTTC.

This clone was detected only a few times. This chain uses TRBV5-1 with TRBJ1-1; D perhaps matches TRBD1 (5 bases). V shed 0 bases and J shed 3 bases, with 6 bases lying between them. The V gene's germline CDR1 is SGHRS and CDR2 YFSETQ. This CDR3 contains 13 residues. The CDR3 DNA reads TGCGCCAGCAGCTTGGCGGGGGACACTGAAGCTTTCTTT. This sequence encodes CASSLAGDTEAFF. Full variable domain (outside the CDR3, taken from reference TRBV5-1 and TRBJ1-1): KAGVTQTPRYLIKTRGQQVTLSCSPISGHRSVSWYQQTPGQGLQFLFEYFSETQRNKGNFPGRFSGRQFSNSRSEMNVSTLELGDSALYLCASSLAGDTEAFFGQGTRLTVV.

The CDR3 here is CASDDLRGNAGELFF. The CDR3 bases are TGTGCCAGCGACGATCTTCGAGGGAATGCCGGGGAGCTGTTTTTT. The chain combines TRBV2 with TRBJ2-2; TRBD2 might be the D (5 bases). Trimming pared 8 bases from V and 6 bases from J, leaving 19 bases between. This CDR3 contains 15 residues. Germline loops: CDR1 SNHLY, CDR2 FYNNEI.

The chain has TRBV5-1 and TRBJ1-4; TRBD1 aligns across 9 bases. The V gene end was trimmed by 2 bases and the J gene end by 4 bases; junction bases not matched to a gene: 3. CDR3 length: 15 residues. CDR1 is SGHRS, CDR2 YFSETQ, per germline. DNA of the CDR3: TGCGCCAGCAGCTTACAGGGACAGGGTAATGAAAAACTGTTTTTT. This translates into CASSLQGQGNEKLFF. The entire variable domain, with the rest obtained from reference TRBV5-1 and TRBJ1-4, is as follows: KAGVTQTPRYLIKTRGQQVTLSCSPISGHRSVSWYQQTPGQGLQFLFEYFSETQRNKGNFPGRFSGRQFSNSRSEMNVSTLELGDSALYLCASSLQGQGNEKLFFGSGTQLSVL.

The chain is built from TRBV6-2 or TRBV6-3 and TRBJ1-4; 9 nucleotides match TRBD1. V dropped 5 bases and J dropped 6; count of bases not matched to a gene: 10. The CDR3 covers 16 residues. Germline V gene data show CDR1 as MNHEY and CDR2 as SVGEGT. This chain's CDR3 is CASSHGQGSLYEKLFF. For the CDR3, the DNA is TGTGCCAGCAGTCACGGACAGGGGAGCCTTTATGAAAAACTGTTTTTT.